This TCR beta chain appears in the sequencing data of a study of blood T cell repertoires in COVID-19. Either two negative PCRs, clearance, or symptom resolution qualified Cohort 3 donors as recovered. The repertoire was sequenced with immunoSEQ multiplex PCR; TCRdb's copy has only in-frame clones and lacks some. The sample shows about 140,000 clones, over 60% of them seen only once. The clonotype originates from a woman in her fifties or sixties who had recovered from COVID-19. Input material: PBMCs or T cells enriched from blood (not recorded which).

The CDR3 protein is CASTRLAGTGNEQFF. For the CDR3, the DNA is TGTGCCAGCACCCGACTAGCGGGCACGGGGAATGAGCAGTTCTTC. V usage is TRBV3-1 (or the pseudogene TRBV3-2) and J usage is TRBJ2-1; 10 positions match TRBD2. Germline trimming cut 7 bases from V and 7 bases from J; bases unmatched to any gene: 10. The germline V gene encodes CDR1 LGHDT and CDR2 YNNKEL (reference sequence). The CDR3 contains 15 residues.